These 16 T cell receptor beta chains share one sample of origin, sequenced in a study of HIV-infected patients and healthy controls. Each CDR3 protein gets one entry after TCRdb re-called the 5' RACE reads with MiXCR. The data show roughly 18,000 distinct CDR3 sequences, around 17% seen once. The source material was CD8+ T cells from blood. These TCRs come from a human donor in good health.

This clonotype was found many times. The rearrangement links TRBV4-2 to TRBJ2-1; possibly TRBD2 for D (5 bases). This CDR3 has 15 amino acids. Trimming shortened V by 0 bases and J by 0 bases, and 6 bases separated the two germline ends. In germline, CDR1 is LGHNA, CDR2 YNFKEQ. CDR3 nucleotides: TGTGCCAGCAGCCAAGAAAGCGGCTCCTACAATGAGCAGTTCTTC. This sequence encodes CASSQESGSYNEQFF.

In its sample, this clonotype ranks as large (0.1 to 1%). The J gene is TRBJ2-1, the V gene TRBV24-1; D is undetermined. The V gene's germline CDR1 is KGHDR and CDR2 SFDVKD. This CDR3 comprises 16 residues. V shed 1 base and J shed 0 bases, with 9 bases lying between them. CDR3: CATSDFGGASYNEQFF. The DNA of the CDR3 is TGTGCCACCAGTGATTTTGGCGGAGCCTCCTACAATGAGCAGTTCTTC.

For this clonotype: No conserved phenylalanine or tryptophan is present at the end of the CDR3, so a read error is the likely explanation. The chain links TRBV19 to TRBJ1-1; 7 nucleotides align to TRBD1. The CDR3 is 16 amino acids. Trimming cost V 3 bases and J 1 base; bases outside gene matches: 8. CDR1 is LNHDA and CDR2 is SQIVND in the germline V gene (reference sequence). In nucleotides, the CDR3 is TGTGCCAGTAGTATCCAGGGGGGCGCGAGGAACACTGAAGCTTTCTCT. Translated, it gives CASSIQGGARNTEAFS.

This clonotype was counted at least ten times. This chain connects TRBV13 to TRBJ2-5; tentatively, D is TRBD1 or TRBD2 (6 bases each). The CDR3 has 15 amino acids. Between the trimmed V and J ends, which lost 4 bases and 4 bases, there was a span of 16 bases. The germline CDR1 and CDR2 sequences are PRHDT and FYEKMQ (reference sequence). This CDR3 is CASSYDGGPRETQYF. CDR3 DNA: TGTGCCAGCAGCTATGATGGGGGGCCTCGAGAGACCCAGTACTTC.

As regards this clonotype: This sequence may be a read error, since a much larger clone differs from it by one base. The chain links TRBV12-3 or TRBV12-4 to TRBJ2-3, with 8 bases lining up with TRBD2. CDR3 length: 14 amino acids. CDR3 region: CPSSLLAGTDTQYF. In DNA form, the CDR3 reads TGTCCCAGCAGCCTACTAGCGGGCACAGATACGCAGTATTTT.

This clonotype was detected ten times or more. DNA of the CDR3: TGTGCCAGCAGGGACAGTTCCTACGAGCAGTACTTC. Translated, it gives CASRDSSYEQYF. The V gene is TRBV25-1, the J gene TRBJ2-7, with D perhaps TRBD1 (6 bases). CDR1 is MGHDK and CDR2 is SYGVNS in the germline V gene. V lost 6 bases and J 1 base, leaving 7 bases between the germline ends. The CDR3 totals 12 residues.

The chain joins TRBV27 to TRBJ2-1; tentative D call: TRBD2 (5 bases). Germline loops: CDR1 MNHEY, CDR2 SMNVEV (reference sequence). Trimming removed 1 base from V and 0 bases from J, with 10 bases in between. The CDR3 loop spans 16 amino acids. The CDR3 here is CASSLFRGSSYNEQFF. The DNA of the CDR3 is TGTGCCAGCAGTTTATTTCGGGGTAGCTCCTACAATGAGCAGTTCTTC.

This clonotype was observed a few times. The chain uses TRBV4-3 and TRBJ1-2; D call uncertain. CDR1 and CDR2 (germline): LGHNA, YSLEER. V shed 0 bases and J shed 7 bases, with 9 bases lying between them. The CDR3 spans 13 residues. The CDR3, as DNA: TGCGCCAGCAGCCAAGACCGATCAGCTGGCTACACCTTC. Amino acids: CASSQDRSAGYTF.

This clonotype showed up just a few times. The V gene is TRBV10-3, the J gene TRBJ2-3, with TRBD2 matching 7 bases. J lost 3 bases, V lost 4 bases, and 7 bases had no gene match. Germline CDR1 ENHRY, CDR2 SYGVKD. The CDR3 is 15 residues long. CDR3 residues: CAISGTGTITDTQYF. The CDR3 DNA sequence: TGTGCCATCAGTGGAACCGGGACTATAACAGATACGCAGTATTTT.

The chain carries TRBV6-2 or TRBV6-3 and TRBJ2-1; 9 bases fit TRBD2. CDR1 is MNHEY, CDR2 SVGEGT, per germline. The CDR3 sequence is 23 residues long. V trimming: 6 bases; J trimming: 0 bases; junction bases outside the gene matches: 27. This CDR3 reads CASSLGQSGTSSVHVSSYNEQFF. The CDR3 DNA reads as TGTGCCAGCAGCTTGGGACAGTCTGGGACTAGCTCAGTTCACGTGAGCTCCTACAATGAGCAGTTCTTC.

V usage is TRBV27 and J usage is TRBJ1-1, with unresolved D. CDR1 MNHEY and CDR2 SMNVEV come from the germline V gene (reference sequence). The CDR3 spans 13 residues. V shed 10 bases and J shed 1 base, with 13 bases lying between them. Written as DNA, the CDR3 is TGTGCCACCGGAGTGGGCCCGAACACTGAAGCTTTCTTT. It specifies CATGVGPNTEAFF.

This clonotype was picked up a small number of times. The chain carries TRBV19 and TRBJ2-3, with D possibly being TRBD1 (6 bases). V was shortened by 0 bases and J by 3 bases, with 7 bases between the two germline ends. The CDR3 sequence is 14 residues long. In germline, CDR1 is LNHDA, CDR2 SQIVND (reference sequence). The CDR3 DNA is TGTGCCAGTAGTATAGATCAGGGGACAGATACGCAGTATTTT. This sequence encodes CASSIDQGTDTQYF.

This clonotype was seen repeatedly, ten times or more. The chain joins TRBV12-3 or TRBV12-4 to TRBJ2-1; D might be TRBD1 or TRBD2, each matching 5 bases. The ends were cut back, 5 bases at V and 12 bases at J, with 11 bases in the middle. The CDR3 loop spans 11 amino acids. The CDR3 nucleotides read TGTGCCAGCAGTCAGGGACCGTGGCAGTTCTTC. Translation: CASSQGPWQFF.

V and J are TRBV19 and TRBJ2-1; D remains unclear. Trimming left V 2 bases short and J 8 bases short, with 10 bases between. Per the germline V gene, CDR1 is LNHDA and CDR2 is SQIVND (reference sequence). The CDR3 totals 13 residues. The CDR3 region is CASSITPGDEQFF. The CDR3 DNA reads TGTGCCAGTAGTATAACCCCGGGCGATGAGCAGTTCTTC.

This clonotype has ten or more counts. At one boundary the junction diverges from the germline segment, which might be a read error. The V and J genes are TRBV13 and TRBJ2-3, with D uncertain. CDR1 is PRHDT and CDR2 is FYEKMQ in the germline V gene (reference sequence). The CDR3 has 15 residues. CDR3 sequence reads: CAGSPKGAGTDTQYF. The CDR3 coding sequence is TGTGCCGGCAGCCCCAAGGGTGCCGGCACAGATACGCAGTATTTT.

This clonotype has more than one count but fewer than ten. V and J are TRBV2 and TRBJ2-7, with 9 bases matching TRBD1. Per germline, CDR1 SNHLY and CDR2 FYNNEI. V dropped 6 bases and J dropped 6; count of bases not matched to a gene: 9. This CDR3 comprises 14 residues. This CDR3 reads CASSIGDRAGEQYF. CDR3 nucleotides: TGTGCCAGCAGCATTGGGGACAGGGCGGGCGAGCAGTACTTC.